The 24 T cell receptor beta chains below all came from one sample that was sequenced in a study of spatial heterogeneity in lung cancer. The time point here: sample taken at primary tumor resection. TCRdb re-called the 5' RACE reads with MiXCR, one entry per CDR3 protein. The sample contains about 100,000 distinct CDR3 sequences, 4.4% of which appear only once. Study-wide results and limits: Counts of expanded intratumoral alpha and beta TCRs tracked tumor mutation counts.

These receptors' antigens are unknown. The sequencing used lung tumor tissue, collected at surgery. The receptors shown here come from a male donor with early-stage non-small cell lung cancer.

There are many counts of this clonotype. The chain carries TRBV7-2 and TRBJ2-2; maybe TRBD2 (6 bases). The V gene's germline CDR1 is SGHTA and CDR2 FQGNSA. The CDR3 is 18 residues long. The ends were cut back, 1 base at V and 6 bases at J, with 21 bases in the middle. The DNA of the CDR3 is TGTGCCAGCAGCTTAGGACCCCCGGGTCGTAGCGGCCCCGGGGAGCTGTTTTTT. This translates into CASSLGPPGRSGPGELFF. The complete variable domain, with remaining parts taken from reference TRBV7-2 and TRBJ2-2, reads GAGVSQSPSNKVTEKGKDVELRCDPISGHTALYWYRQSLGQGLEFLIYFQGNSAPDKSGLPSDRFSAERTGGSVSTLTIQRTQQEDSAVYLCASSLGPPGRSGPGELFFGEGSRLTVL.

The chain employs TRBV6-5 and TRBJ1-1, with 8 bases identical to TRBD1. In germline, CDR1 is MNHEY, CDR2 SVGAGI. The CDR3 is 16 amino acids. V was clipped by 0 bases and J by 3 bases; unmatched bases: 6. The CDR3 region is CASSYSTGGRHTEAFF. The CDR3 nucleotides read TGTGCCAGCAGTTACTCCACAGGGGGGCGGCACACTGAAGCTTTCTTT.

This clonotype was found many times. This rearrangement joins TRBV20-1 to TRBJ2-3; TRBD2 is a possible D gene (6 bases). The CDR3 has 16 amino acids. Germline-derived CDR1 and CDR2 are DFQATT and SNEGSKA (reference sequence). V lost 1 base, J lost 4 bases, and 18 bases lay in between. The CDR3 reads CSARALRLEGSDTQYF. In nucleotides, the CDR3 is TGCAGTGCTAGAGCCCTAAGACTAGAGGGGTCAGATACGCAGTATTTT.

The chain employs TRBV6-1 and TRBJ2-1; D unclear. V lost 7 bases and J lost 6, with 13 bases in between. The CDR3 runs to 13 residues. From germline, CDR1 is MNHNS and CDR2 SASEGT. The CDR3 DNA sequence: TGTGCCAGCAAGGACCTCCTTGGCAATGAGCAGTTCTTC. It is translated as CASKDLLGNEQFF.

This clonotype has a count of ten or more. The chain joins TRBV6-5 to TRBJ1-4; D remains ambiguous. The germline V and J ends were trimmed by 9 bases and 6 bases, with 11 bases remaining between them. The CDR3 extends over 12 amino acids. Germline V gene sequence: CDR1 MNHEY, CDR2 SVGAGI. The CDR3 here is CASRRADEKLFF. The CDR3 DNA is TGTGCCAGTCGACGGGCCGATGAAAAACTGTTTTTT.

This clonotype was seen at least ten times. V is TRBV12-3 or TRBV12-4 and J is TRBJ1-2, with D maybe TRBD1 (5 bases). CDR3 length equals 13 residues. Trimming removed 3 bases at V and 5 bases at J, with 10 bases between. The CDR3 region has the DNA TGTGCCAGCAGTTTTGGCGGGGGTTATGGCTACACCTTC. Translated, it gives CASSFGGGYGYTF.

There are many counts of this clonotype. The chain recombines TRBV29-1 with TRBJ2-7; 7 nucleotides match TRBD2. Germline lookup yields CDR1 SQVTM and CDR2 ANQGSEA. The CDR3 consists of 11 residues. V was pared by 7 bases and J by 7 bases, with 7 bases of the junction left unmatched. Here the CDR3 reads CSALGGAEQYF. The CDR3 nucleotides read TGCAGCGCCCTGGGAGGGGCAGAGCAGTACTTC.

Ten or more counts support this clonotype. The chain uses TRBV20-1 and TRBJ2-7; D uncertain. CDR1 is DFQATT, CDR2 SNEGSKA, per germline (reference sequence). The CDR3 runs to 14 residues. V gave up 3 bases and J gave up 0 bases, with 12 bases separating them. CDR3 bases: TGCAGTGCTAGGCATAATCGGCTCTCCTACGAGCAGTACTTC. It yields the protein CSARHNRLSYEQYF.

This clonotype turned up a few times. The V and J genes are TRBV20-1 and TRBJ2-1; TRBD1 is a possible D gene (5 bases). The V gene's germline CDR1 is DFQATT and CDR2 SNEGSKA (reference sequence). CDR3 size: 12 residues. Trimming cost V 8 bases and J 10 bases, with 18 bases left between them. CDR3 in amino acids: CSCRALAPEQFF. DNA of the CDR3: TGCAGTTGCAGGGCGCTCGCCCCAGAGCAGTTCTTC.

Points on this clonotype: Just one base apart from a much larger clone, this may be a read error. The chain combines TRBV28 with TRBJ1-5; D is possibly TRBD1 (5 bases). This CDR3 contains 14 residues. The germline CDR1 and CDR2 sequences are MDHEN and SYDVKM. CDR3 protein: CASSYGGVRQPRHF. In DNA, the CDR3 is TGTGCCAGCAGTTACGGGGGTGTAAGACAGCCCCGGCATTTT.

This clonotype was counted many times. V and J are TRBV30 and TRBJ1-6; no definite D call. The germline V gene encodes CDR1 GTSNPN and CDR2 SVGIG (reference sequence). This CDR3 has 14 amino acids. Trimming removed 7 bases from V and 7 bases from J, with 17 bases in between. The CDR3 protein is CASYSDGQNSPLHF. CDR3 DNA sequence: TGTGCCTCCTATTCCGACGGCCAAAATTCACCCCTCCACTTT.

This clonotype was counted at least ten times. This chain links TRBV4-1 with TRBJ1-1; unclear D gene. Trimming pared 0 bases from V and 1 base from J, leaving 15 bases between. Germline V gene sequence: CDR1 MGHRA, CDR2 YSYEKL. The CDR3 length is 17 residues. Here the CDR3 reads CASSQEHLRQTNTEAFF. CDR3 DNA: TGCGCCAGCAGCCAAGAACATCTGAGGCAAACGAACACTGAAGCTTTCTTT.

Comments on this clonotype: A much larger clone lies a single base off, so this may be a read error. This chain links TRBV27 with TRBJ2-5, with D possibly being TRBD2 (5 bases). Looked up from germline, CDR1 is MNHEY and CDR2 is SMNVEV (reference sequence). Trimming took off 1 base at V and 7 bases at J, with 10 bases between the two ends. The length of the CDR3 is 13 residues. CDR3 bases: TGTGCCAGCAGTTTATGGGGTAGCGTGACCCAGTACTTC. Its protein product is CASSLWGSVTQYF.

This clonotype was observed at least ten times. This chain links TRBV2 with TRBJ2-3, with 9 bases fitting TRBD2. V trimming: 2 bases; J trimming: 3 bases; junction bases outside the gene matches: 0. This CDR3 is built from 14 residues. Germline-derived CDR1 and CDR2 are SNHLY and FYNNEI. CDR3 DNA sequence: TGTGCCAGCAGTGAACTAGCGGGGACAGATACGCAGTATTTT. This encodes CASSELAGTDTQYF.

This clonotype was detected many times. This rearrangement joins TRBV6-6 to TRBJ1-1; TRBD1 matches at 7 bases. Germline V CDR1 and CDR2: MNHNY, SVGAGI (reference sequence). V shed 5 bases, J shed 5 bases, and the junction held 8 bases outside the gene matches. This CDR3 is built from 14 residues. The chain's CDR3 is CASSHPTGWTEAFF. The CDR3 nucleotides read TGTGCCAGCAGTCACCCGACAGGGTGGACTGAAGCTTTCTTT.

This chain joins TRBV12-3 or TRBV12-4 and TRBJ2-5, with 8 bases fitting TRBD1. The CDR3 loop spans 14 amino acids. J gave up 4 bases and V 6 bases, and 7 bases lay outside the gene matches. The DNA of the CDR3 is TGTGCCAGCAGGCGCGGACAGGGCCGAGAGACCCAGTACTTC. Translation gives CASRRGQGRETQYF.

This clonotype was seen many times. This chain links TRBV6-5 with TRBJ1-2; D is uncertain. Trimming shortened V by 5 bases and J by 4 bases, and 11 bases separated the two germline ends. The CDR3 is 13 amino acids. Looked up from germline, CDR1 is MNHEY and CDR2 is SVGAGI. The CDR3 nucleotides read TGTGCCAGCAGTACCCCAGTGGGCTATGGCTACACCTTC. This gives the protein CASSTPVGYGYTF.

Many counts were recorded for this clonotype. The chain uses TRBV11-2 and TRBJ2-5; no clear D. Trimming took 5 bases from V and 0 from J, leaving 13 bases between them. Germline V gene data show CDR1 as SGHAT and CDR2 as FQNNGV. The CDR3 has 15 amino acids. CDR3 DNA: TGTGCCAGCAGCCCCTGGGTTAATTACCAAGAGACCCAGTACTTC. It encodes CASSPWVNYQETQYF.

This clonotype has ten or more counts. This chain joins TRBV20-1 and TRBJ2-7; 7 positions match TRBD1. Unmatched junction bases numbered 12, after V lost 0 bases and J lost 4 bases. The CDR3 is made up of 16 amino acids. Per germline, CDR1 DFQATT and CDR2 SNEGSKA (reference sequence). The CDR3: CSARDLGTGANYEQYF. In DNA form, the CDR3 reads TGCAGTGCTAGAGATCTAGGTACAGGGGCTAATTACGAGCAGTACTTC.

Regarding this clonotype: This sequence may be a read error, since a much larger clone differs from it by one base. This chain joins TRBV20-1 and TRBJ1-5; unclear D gene. Germline V gene sequence: CDR1 DFQATT, CDR2 SNEGSKA (reference sequence). The CDR3 spans 16 residues. V lost 6 bases, J lost 2 bases, and 20 bases lay in between. The CDR3 region has the DNA TGCAGTGCCGTAGGATCGACTGGATTTGGCAATCAGCCCCAGCATTTT. Translated: CSAVGSTGFGNQPQHF.

This clonotype showed up many times. V is TRBV4-1 and J is TRBJ2-7; TRBD1 or TRBD2 may be the D gene (5 bases each). The CDR3 loop spans 16 amino acids. V was trimmed by 4 bases and J by 0 bases, leaving 16 bases between them. Germline V gene sequence: CDR1 MGHRA, CDR2 YSYEKL. CDR3 nucleotide sequence: TGCGCCAGCAGCCTGGGGCCTACTAGTGCCTCCTACGAGCAGTACTTC. It is translated as CASSLGPTSASYEQYF.

This clonotype was recorded many times. The chain combines TRBV5-6 with TRBJ1-1, with D unresolved. Trimming left V 2 bases short and J 0 bases short, with 8 bases between. Germline V gives CDR1 SGHDT, CDR2 YYEEEE. The CDR3 totals 14 residues. CDR3 bases: TGTGCCAGCAGCTTCCCTATAATGAACACTGAAGCTTTCTTT. Protein sequence: CASSFPIMNTEAFF.

This clonotype has just a few counts. This rearrangement joins TRBV28 to TRBJ2-7, with a tentative D call TRBD1 (5 bases). This CDR3 comprises 16 residues. Deletions cut 5 bases from V and 4 bases from J, with 21 bases between. Germline V gene sequence: CDR1 MDHEN, CDR2 SYDVKM. In DNA, the CDR3 is TGTGCCAGCAGTCCCAGTCCCTCAGGGATTCGATACGAGCAGTACTTC. Its translation is CASSPSPSGIRYEQYF.

This clonotype occurred many times. This chain joins TRBV20-1 and TRBJ1-2; D remains ambiguous. Germline CDR1 is DFQATT and CDR2 is SNEGSKA (reference sequence). V shed 0 bases and J shed 8 bases, with 13 bases lying between them. CDR3 length: 13 amino acids. This CDR3 is CSAREGPVEGYTF. The DNA of the CDR3 is TGCAGTGCTAGAGAAGGGCCCGTAGAGGGCTACACCTTC.